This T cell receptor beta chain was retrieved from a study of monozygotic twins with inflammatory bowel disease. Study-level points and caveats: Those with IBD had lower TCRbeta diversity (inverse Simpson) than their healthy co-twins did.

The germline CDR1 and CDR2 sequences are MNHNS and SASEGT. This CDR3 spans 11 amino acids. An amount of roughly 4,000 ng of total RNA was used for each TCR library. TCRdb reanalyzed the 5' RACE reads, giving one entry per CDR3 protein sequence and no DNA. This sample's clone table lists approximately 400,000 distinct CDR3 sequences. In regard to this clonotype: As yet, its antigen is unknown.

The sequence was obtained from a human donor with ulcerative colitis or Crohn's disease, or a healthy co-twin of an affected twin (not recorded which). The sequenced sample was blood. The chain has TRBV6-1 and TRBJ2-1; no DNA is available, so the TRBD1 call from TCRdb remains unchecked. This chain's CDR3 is CASRGGYEQFF.